The T cell receptor (beta chain) under discussion was sequenced for a study of cytomegalovirus exposure and HLA in healthy donors. PCR primers comprised 60 Vbeta and 13 Jbeta primers. Some clones are missing from TCRdb's copy, which holds only in-frame ones; the method was immunoSEQ multiplex PCR. Its clone listing holds some 41,000 clones. Note on this clone: The antigen is not known. Germline and junction disagree at one end, which may indicate a read error.

CDR1 is LNHDA and CDR2 is SQIVND in the germline V gene (reference sequence). The CDR3 consists of 14 residues. Study-level points and caveats: Many donors carried some public TCRs, although rarity characterized most TCR sequences.

This receptor was obtained from a male donor in good health and CMV-seronegative. The chain employs TRBV19 and TRBJ2-1, with a tentative D call TRBD2 (5 bases). The material sequenced was PBMCs. The CDR3 spells CASSLDEGLGEQFF. For the CDR3, the DNA is TGTGCCAGTAGTTTAGACGAGGGATTGGGTGAGCAGTTCTTC.